This TCR beta chain was found in a study of T cells in Graves' hyperthyroidism and ophthalmopathy. TCR beta CDR3 regions were amplified from RNA transcripts. The study used the HTBI primer set for a first-round RT-PCR of the TCR CDR3. TCRdb processed the multiplex PCR reads anew with MiXCR; each CDR3 protein has one entry. The sample carries about 570,000 distinct CDR3 sequences, under 60% recorded once. Criteria for exclusion of patients were uncontrolled infection, other autoimmune disease, pregnancy or lactation. V was trimmed by 3 bases and J by 2 bases, leaving 14 bases between them. Germline values: CDR1 SGHVS, CDR2 FNYEAQ. CDR3 length equals 17 residues.

The sequenced sample consisted of peripheral blood or thyroid tissue (not recorded which). The chain links TRBV7-6 to TRBJ2-6; tentatively, D is TRBD1 (5 bases). This receptor was taken from an adult woman with Graves' disease, either hyperthyroidism or ophthalmopathy (not recorded which). The CDR3 spells CASSLDNLNTGANVLTF. CDR3 coding DNA: TGTGCCAGCAGCTTGGACAATTTGAACACTGGGGCCAACGTCCTGACTTTC.